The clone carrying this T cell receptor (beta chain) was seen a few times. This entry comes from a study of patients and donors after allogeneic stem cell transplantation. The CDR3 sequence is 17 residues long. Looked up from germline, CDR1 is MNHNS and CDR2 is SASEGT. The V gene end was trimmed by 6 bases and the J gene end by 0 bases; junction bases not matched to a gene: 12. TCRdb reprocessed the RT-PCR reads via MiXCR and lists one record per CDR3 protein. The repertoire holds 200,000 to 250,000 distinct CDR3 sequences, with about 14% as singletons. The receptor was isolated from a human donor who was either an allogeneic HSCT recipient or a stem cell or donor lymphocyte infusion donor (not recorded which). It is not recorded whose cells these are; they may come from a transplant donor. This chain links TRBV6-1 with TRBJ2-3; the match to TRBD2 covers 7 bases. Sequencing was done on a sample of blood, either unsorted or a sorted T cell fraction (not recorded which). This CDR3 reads CASSLWPGRESTDTQYF. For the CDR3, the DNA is TGTGCCAGCAGCTTATGGCCTGGGCGGGAGAGCACAGATACGCAGTATTTT.